The present T cell receptor (beta chain) was sequenced within a study of cytomegalovirus exposure and HLA in healthy donors. PCR amplification relied on 60 Vbeta primers (plus 13 Jbeta primers). TCRdb's copy holds only in-frame clones and misses some; the assay was immunoSEQ multiplex PCR. The sample contains 200,000 to 250,000 clones, more than 60% of which appear only once. For this clone: Its target is not known.

General observations from the study: Fewer N-insertions than the roughly 670-donor mean were reportedly shown by an Asian-associated ancestry cluster in a later analysis. V- and J-gene trimming of TCR beta was linked (in a later analysis) to a missense DCLRE1C variant.

The V and J ends lost 5 bases and 2 bases, in that order; junction bases with no gene match: 5. This CDR3 is built from 15 residues. The germline V gene has CDR1 LNHDA and CDR2 SQIVND (reference sequence). The sequence was collected from a woman aged 25 to 39 in good health and CMV-seronegative. This rearrangement joins TRBV19 to TRBJ1-3; 8 bases align to TRBD1. Source material: PBMCs. This chain's CDR3 is CASSFDRGAGNTIYF. The CDR3 region has the DNA TGTGCCAGTAGTTTTGACAGGGGAGCTGGAAACACCATATATTTT.